One and the same sample provided the 10 T cell receptor beta chains below, sequenced in a study of T cell responses to AZD1222 COVID-19 vaccine. Profiling relied on immunoSEQ multiplex PCR, and the TCRdb table lists in-frame clones only, not all of them. The sample includes just under 150,000 clones, about nine tenths of them seen just once. The specimen was peripheral blood, collected 28 days after the second AZD1222 dose. These receptors all come from an adult who received the AZD1222 COVID-19 vaccine.

This sequence joins TRBV10-3 and TRBJ1-1; TRBD1 matches 10 bases. The CDR3 sequence is 17 residues long. Trimming took 0 bases from V and 6 from J; bases not matched to a gene: 10. The V gene's germline CDR1 is ENHRY and CDR2 SYGVKD. CDR3 amino acids: CAISESRDRGHRAEAFF. The CDR3 DNA reads as TGTGCCATCAGTGAGTCCCGGGACAGGGGCCACCGGGCTGAAGCTTTCTTT.

The chain is built from TRBV4-3 and TRBJ1-2; D is unclear. V lost 1 base to trimming and J lost 6 bases, with 15 bases between them. The CDR3 length is 15 residues. Germline-derived CDR1 and CDR2 are LGHNA and YSLEER. The chain's CDR3 is CASSQGRWQADGYTF. The CDR3 coding sequence is TGCGCCAGCAGCCAAGGTCGTTGGCAGGCTGATGGCTACACCTTC.

This chain links TRBV4-3 with TRBJ1-4; D is perhaps TRBD1 (5 bases). The CDR3 is made up of 15 amino acids. The germline V and J ends were trimmed by 5 bases and 8 bases, with 18 bases remaining between them. Germline V CDR1 and CDR2: LGHNA, YSLEER. This CDR3 reads CASSSIGGEGEKLFF. DNA of the CDR3: TGCGCCAGCAGCTCGATCGGGGGGGAGGGAGAAAAACTGTTTTTT.

J is TRBJ2-7 and V is TRBV2, with D possibly matching TRBD2 (5 bases). Germline CDR1 is SNHLY and CDR2 is FYNNEI. CDR3 length equals 14 residues. The V and J ends lost 5 bases and 2 bases respectively, with 13 bases between them. The DNA of the CDR3 is TGTGCCAGCAGTCCCTCGGGAAGGGCCTACGAGCAGTACTTC. Protein: CASSPSGRAYEQYF.

This chain joins TRBV1 and TRBJ2-7; TRBD2, the D gene given by the table, was not confirmed from the DNA. TRBV1 is termed a pseudogene. There are 18 residues in the CDR3. The chain's CDR3 is CTSSQVRTSGFFSYEQYF. The CDR3 DNA reads as TGCACCAGCAGCCAAGTGAGAACTAGCGGGTTTTTCTCCTACGAGCAGTACTTC.

The chain is built from TRBV9 and TRBJ1-1; 10 bases agree with TRBD1. Unmatched junction bases numbered 2, after V lost 3 bases and J lost 6 bases. The V gene's germline CDR1 is SGDLS and CDR2 YYNGEE. This CDR3 spans 13 amino acids. The CDR3 sequence: CASSGQGAAEAFF. The CDR3 DNA reads as TGTGCCAGCAGCGGACAGGGGGCGGCTGAAGCTTTCTTT.

The V call is TRBV24-1, the J call TRBJ2-1; possible D gene TRBD2, 6 bases. Germline V lookup: CDR1 KGHDR, CDR2 SFDVKD. The CDR3 extends over 16 amino acids. The V and J ends lost 1 base and 8 bases respectively, with 17 bases between them. This CDR3 is CATSDLGPGDIHEQFF. The DNA of the CDR3 is TGTGCCACCAGTGATTTAGGACCGGGGGATATACATGAGCAGTTCTTC.

This sequence joins TRBV7-2 and TRBJ1-4, with a possible D match to TRBD1 (6 bases). The CDR3 totals 15 residues. Germline V lookup: CDR1 SGHTA, CDR2 FQGNSA. Trimming took off 3 bases at V and 4 bases at J, with 12 bases between the two ends. The CDR3 spells CASSFRGGVNEKLFF. The CDR3 DNA sequence: TGTGCCAGCAGCTTCCGAGGGGGGGTTAATGAAAAACTGTTTTTT.

The gene calls are TRBV7-9 and TRBJ1-5; 9 nucleotides line up with TRBD1. The CDR3 is 16 residues long. In germline, CDR1 is SEHNR, CDR2 FQNEAQ (reference sequence). J lost 6 bases, V lost 3 bases, and 9 bases had no gene match. The CDR3 sequence: CASSFFGQGTAQPQHF. For the CDR3, the DNA is TGTGCCAGCAGCTTCTTTGGACAGGGGACAGCTCAGCCCCAGCATTTT.

The chain recombines TRBV7-8 with TRBJ2-3; 12 bases line up with TRBD2. The germline gives CDR1 SGHVS, CDR2 FQNEAQ. The CDR3 totals 24 residues. The J segment lost 0 bases and the V segment lost 5 bases, leaving 27 bases of the junction unmatched. CDR3 DNA: TGTGCCAGCAGCCCACCGTACGTCCGTCTAGCGGGAGGGCCCGGATTTAACAGCACAGATACGCAGTATTTT. Amino acid sequence: CASSPPYVRLAGGPGFNSTDTQYF.